This T cell receptor (beta chain) was obtained from a study of CD8 T cells in Susac syndrome. Reverse transcription of roughly 0.5 to 1 ug RNA was carried out with random hexamers. It was immunoSEQ multiplex PCR that amplified TCR beta CDR3 across 54 Vbeta and 13 Jbeta. TCRdb used MiXCR to reprocess the immunoSEQ multiplex PCR reads, holding one entry per CDR3 protein. The data show roughly 52,000 distinct CDR3 sequences, roughly 94% seen once. The CDR3 loop spans 17 amino acids. Germline trimming cut 6 bases from V and 7 bases from J; bases unmatched to any gene: 15. Germline-derived CDR1 and CDR2 are MNHNS and SASEGT.

The receptor's source is a human donor with Susac syndrome. Source material: CD8+ T cells from PBMCs. The rearrangement joins TRBV6-1 to TRBJ2-2, with 9 bases that match TRBD1. This chain's CDR3 is CASRRTGGGNYVGELFF. As DNA, the CDR3 is TGTGCCAGCAGGCGCACAGGGGGCGGTAATTACGTCGGGGAGCTGTTTTTT.